This T cell receptor beta chain emerged from a study of identical twins. Study-level results: Partly confounded zero-insertion analyses could result from invariant MAIT and iNKT cells. Conclusions came from cross-sectional statistical analysis, not from following the same donors.

The CDR3 consists of 14 residues. From germline, CDR1 is MDHEN and CDR2 SYDVKM. V lost 3 bases and J 7 bases, leaving 12 bases between the germline ends. A universal primer site arose from template switching, and cDNA bore unique molecular identifiers. Via MiXCR, TCRdb re-called the 5' RACE reads, giving one row per CDR3 protein. The profile shows about 490,000 distinct CDR3 sequences, around 15% of them singletons. All donors were healthy Caucasians. As regards this clonotype: Its antigen remains unidentified.

These data were also filed under a second study, of yellow fever vaccine responses in identical twins.

The sample consisted of CD4+ T cells sorted from blood. The chain employs TRBV28 and TRBJ2-2, with D hard to call. The source is a woman aged 18 to 35 in good health. The CDR3 region is CASSFLSGSGELFF. The DNA of the CDR3 is TGTGCCAGCAGTTTTCTGTCCGGAAGCGGGGAGCTGTTTTTT.